These 31 T cell receptor beta chains were sequenced from one sample in a study of tumour-infiltrating T cells in Burkitt lymphoma. This table comes from immunoSEQ multiplex PCR, and its TCRdb copy is limited to in-frame clones, with some not included. The sample includes roughly 8,500 clones, approximately 65% of them seen just once. The source material was tumor tissue. These receptors originate from a human donor with diffuse large B-cell lymphoma.

This clone has a handful of counts. CDR3 coding DNA: TGCGCCAGCAGCCAAGAGGGACCCTACAATGAGCAGTTCTTC. Translating it yields CASSQEGPYNEQFF. V is TRBV4-1 and J is TRBJ2-1; D tentatively fits TRBD1 or TRBD2 (5 bases each). V was cut by 0 bases and J by 2 bases, with 5 bases left in between. The CDR3 contains 14 residues. Germline CDR1 reads MGHRA; CDR2 reads YSYEKL.

The chain couples TRBV5-1 to TRBJ1-3; D is unclear. CDR3 size: 16 residues. Trimming cost V 0 bases and J 4 bases, with 14 bases left between them. Germline CDR1 is SGHRS and CDR2 is YFSETQ. DNA of the CDR3: TGCGCCAGCAGCTTGGGATCGGTGGCTCTGGGAAACACCATATATTTT. The encoded protein is CASSLGSVALGNTIYF. Full variable domain (rest looked up from reference TRBV5-1 and TRBJ1-3): KAGVTQTPRYLIKTRGQQVTLSCSPISGHRSVSWYQQTPGQGLQFLFEYFSETQRNKGNFPGRFSGRQFSNSRSEMNVSTLELGDSALYLCASSLGSVALGNTIYFGEGSWLTVV.

The chain links TRBV18 to TRBJ1-1; D gene uncertain. V was pared by 0 bases and J by 4 bases, with 6 bases between. The CDR3 covers 13 residues. In germline, CDR1 is KGHSH, CDR2 LQKENI. The CDR3 protein is CASSPPVGTEAFF. The CDR3 DNA sequence: TGTGCCAGCTCACCACCGGTGGGCACTGAAGCTTTCTTT.

The chain combines TRBV5-1 with TRBJ1-1; tentatively, D is TRBD1 (6 bases). The CDR3 runs to 13 residues. Germline V gene lookup returns CDR1 SGHRS and CDR2 YFSETQ. V was trimmed by 3 bases and J by 7 bases, leaving 13 bases between them. The CDR3 DNA sequence: TGCGCCAGCAGCTCACAGGGTTTGGGTGAAGCTTTCTTT. This sequence encodes CASSSQGLGEAFF.

There are a few counts of this clone. V and J are TRBV5-1 and TRBJ1-3; 7 bases are shared with TRBD1. The CDR3 runs to 14 residues. Germline loops: CDR1 SGHRS, CDR2 YFSETQ. V lost 4 bases and J lost 2; bases outside the gene matches: 3. The CDR3 sequence is CASSPGTAGNTIYF. In DNA, the CDR3 is TGCGCCAGCAGCCCCGGGACAGCTGGAAACACCATATATTTT.

V gene TRBV5-8 combines with J gene TRBJ2-5; 9 positions agree with TRBD1. The germline CDR1 and CDR2 sequences are SGHTS and YDEGEE. V was clipped by 1 base and J by 5 bases; unmatched bases: 6. This CDR3 is 15 amino acids long. The CDR3 loop reads CASSLNGQGRETQYF. The CDR3 region has the DNA TGTGCCAGCAGCTTGAACGGACAGGGGAGGGAGACCCAGTACTTC.

This clone was seen more than once but under ten times. V is TRBV11-2 and J is TRBJ2-1, with 8 bases aligning to TRBD2. The ends lost 6 bases at V and 0 bases at J; junction bases unmatched: 7. This CDR3 contains 16 residues. Looked up from germline, CDR1 is SGHAT and CDR2 is FQNNGV. Here the CDR3 reads CASRPSGGASYNEQFF. In DNA form, the CDR3 reads TGTGCCAGCAGACCGTCCGGGGGGGCCTCCTACAATGAGCAGTTCTTC.

The chain employs TRBV30 and TRBJ2-2; D is uncertain. Trimming removed 1 base at V and 4 bases at J, with 19 bases between. In germline, CDR1 is GTSNPN, CDR2 SVGIG (reference sequence). The CDR3 covers 17 residues. The CDR3 DNA reads TGTGCCTGGAGTGAGGTCCTAGTTGGGGTGTCCACCGGGGAGCTGTTTTTT. It translates to CAWSEVLVGVSTGELFF.

This clone was counted a single time. CDR3 sequence: CASSLEVGGYTF. Here the CDR3 DNA reads TGTGCCAGCAGCTTAGAGGTTGGAGGCTACACCTTC. V is TRBV7-9 and J is TRBJ1-2; D call uncertain. Trimming stripped 1 base from V and 8 bases from J, with 8 bases between. This CDR3 has 12 amino acids. The germline V gene has CDR1 SEHNR and CDR2 FQNEAQ (reference sequence). Drawing the rest from reference TRBV7-9 and TRBJ1-2, the complete variable domain is DTGVSQNPRHKITKRGQNVTFRCDPISEHNRLYWYRQTLGQGPEFLTYFQNEAQLEKSRLLSDRFSAERPKGSFSTLEIQRTEQGDSAMYLCASSLEVGGYTFGSGTRLTVV.

This clone was picked up a small number of times. This sequence joins TRBV2 and TRBJ1-4; 9 positions agree with TRBD1. The CDR3 has 16 amino acids. The germline CDR1 and CDR2 sequences are SNHLY and FYNNEI. The trim removed 6 bases at V and 7 bases at J, leaving 12 bases unmatched. Written as DNA, the CDR3 is TGTGCCAGCAGGGACGGACAGGGGAATAGCGGTGAAAAACTGTTTTTT. This codes for CASRDGQGNSGEKLFF.

In nucleotides, the CDR3 is TGTGCCAGCAGTCAAGGGAGGGGGGTTTTAGAGACCCAGTACTTC. This sequence encodes CASSQGRGVLETQYF. This chain joins TRBV6-1 and TRBJ2-5; weak D call: TRBD2 (7 bases). V lost 5 bases to trimming and J lost 4 bases, with 17 bases between them. The CDR3 is 15 residues long. Germline-derived CDR1 and CDR2 are MNHNS and SASEGT.

This clone was seen a handful of times. The rearrangement uses TRBV28 and TRBJ2-5; D uncertain. With 2 bases removed from V and 1 base from J, the gap between germline ends came to 5 bases. CDR1 and CDR2 from the germline V gene are MDHEN and SYDVKM. The CDR3 extends over 13 amino acids. The CDR3 is CASSLSSQETQYF. CDR3 bases: TGTGCCAGCAGTTTAAGCAGCCAAGAGACCCAGTACTTC.

This clone was recorded once. An end of the junction does not agree with germline; a read error may underlie this. The chain links TRBV7-9 to TRBJ1-2, with D unresolved. CDR3 length: 14 residues. Germline lookup yields CDR1 SEHNR and CDR2 FQNEAQ (reference sequence). CDR3 bases: TGTGCCAACAGCTTATCGGTCGGGAACTATGGCTACACCTTC. The encoded protein is CANSLSVGNYGYTF.

This clone has more than one count but fewer than ten. This rearrangement joins TRBV7-9 to TRBJ1-4, with D unresolved. The V and J ends lost 1 base and 3 bases respectively, with 9 bases between them. The CDR3 is 15 amino acids. Germline V CDR1 and CDR2: SEHNR, FQNEAQ (reference sequence). The CDR3, as DNA: TGTGCCAGCAGCTTAGATGGGGTATCTAATGAAAAACTGTTTTTT. Translated, it gives CASSLDGVSNEKLFF. Filled out from reference TRBV7-9 and TRBJ1-4, the complete variable domain reads DTGVSQNPRHKITKRGQNVTFRCDPISEHNRLYWYRQTLGQGPEFLTYFQNEAQLEKSRLLSDRFSAERPKGSFSTLEIQRTEQGDSAMYLCASSLDGVSNEKLFFGSGTQLSVL.

This clone was counted a few times. V and J are TRBV6-6 and TRBJ1-6, with TRBD1 identical over 9 bases. Per germline, CDR1 MNHNY and CDR2 SVGAGI (reference sequence). Trimming removed 4 bases from V and 5 bases from J; junction bases left unmatched: 3. This CDR3 region has 15 residues. CDR3 sequence (DNA): TGTGCCAGCAGTTTAAACAGGGGGCATAATTCACCCCTCCACTTT. Amino acid sequence: CASSLNRGHNSPLHF.

This clone turned up a few times. The CDR3 nucleotides are TGTGCCAGTGAAGGGATAGAAGGCTACACCTTC. It encodes CASEGIEGYTF. The V gene is TRBV19, the J gene TRBJ1-2; D remains unclear. Looked up from germline, CDR1 is LNHDA and CDR2 is SQIVND (reference sequence). V was trimmed by 8 bases and J by 8 bases, leaving 12 bases between them. The CDR3 runs 11 residues.

The chain links TRBV28 to TRBJ1-1, with D maybe TRBD1 (5 bases). CDR1 and CDR2 from the germline V gene are MDHEN and SYDVKM. This CDR3 has 14 amino acids. The V and J ends lost 6 bases and 1 base respectively, with 12 bases between them. In nucleotides, the CDR3 is TGTGCCAGCAGGGAGGGACGGAGGAACACTGAAGCTTTCTTT. This gives the protein CASREGRRNTEAFF.

The chain carries TRBV10-3 and TRBJ2-2, with D perhaps TRBD2 (5 bases). Germline CDR1 and CDR2: ENHRY and SYGVKD. Trimming took off 0 bases at V and 1 base at J, with 9 bases between the two ends. The CDR3 totals 16 residues. The CDR3, as DNA: TGTGCCATCAGTGAGTCGGGCCGGGAGAACACCGGGGAGCTGTTTTTT. This translates into CAISESGRENTGELFF.

The chain recombines TRBV7-9 with TRBJ2-3; 9 nucleotides align to TRBD1. Germline CDR1 is SEHNR and CDR2 is FQNEAQ (reference sequence). The CDR3 is 15 residues long. V was clipped by 5 bases and J by 2 bases; unmatched bases: 5. The DNA for the CDR3 is TGTGCCAGCAGCACCCGGGACAGGGTCACAGATACGCAGTATTTT. Protein product: CASSTRDRVTDTQYF.

This chain connects TRBV4-2 to TRBJ1-2; no firm D call. Germline V gene sequence: CDR1 LGHNA, CDR2 YNFKEQ. There are 15 residues in the CDR3. V was shortened by 0 bases and J by 4 bases, with 12 bases between the two germline ends. The CDR3 protein is CASSQDYGESYGYTF. CDR3 coding DNA: TGTGCCAGCAGCCAAGATTATGGGGAGAGCTATGGCTACACCTTC.

This clone is large (0.1 to 1%) within its sample. The gene calls are TRBV15 and TRBJ1-6; no reliable D call. The V and J ends lost 0 bases and 9 bases respectively, with 9 bases between them. CDR3 size: 14 residues. CDR1 and CDR2 (germline): LNHNV, YYDKDF (reference sequence). The CDR3 DNA reads as TGTGCCACCAGCAGAGATCAGGAGAGTTCACCCCTCCACTTT. Protein: CATSRDQESSPLHF. Full variable domain (outside the CDR3, taken from reference TRBV15 and TRBJ1-6): DAMVIQNPRYQVTQFGKPVTLSCSQTLNHNVMYWYQQKSSQAPKLLFHYYDKDFNNEADTPDNFQSRRPNTSFCFLDIRSPGLGDTAMYLCATSRDQESSPLHFGNGTRLTVT.

This clone showed up just a few times. The CDR3, as DNA: TGCAGTGTACCAGGGGCCAATGGCTACACCTTC. Amino acids: CSVPGANGYTF. This chain joins TRBV29-1 and TRBJ1-2; D may be TRBD1 (6 bases). Germline V gene data show CDR1 as SQVTM and CDR2 as ANQGSEA. CDR3 length: 11 amino acids.

DNA of the CDR3: TGTGCCAGTAGTATTAGTCATTTCTACGAGCAGTACTTC. Residues: CASSISHFYEQYF. The chain combines TRBV19 with TRBJ2-7; D is uncertain. Germline V lookup: CDR1 LNHDA, CDR2 SQIVND (reference sequence). Trimming took off 3 bases at V and 3 bases at J, with 9 bases between the two ends. The CDR3 length is 13 residues.

As concerns this clone: The junction shows a germline mismatch at one end, possibly a read error. This rearrangement joins TRBV10-2 to TRBJ2-3, with a weak D call TRBD1 (6 bases). Germline CDR1 WSHSY, CDR2 SAAADI. This CDR3 is 15 amino acids long. In nucleotides, the CDR3 is TGCGCCAGCAGTGAAGGGGGAGTTAGCACAGATGCGCAGTATTTT. This codes for CASSEGGVSTDAQYF.

This clone was seen a single time. The rearrangement joins TRBV28 to TRBJ2-7; possibly TRBD1 for D (6 bases). Germline-derived CDR1 and CDR2 are MDHEN and SYDVKM. CDR3 length: 15 amino acids. Trimming took off 8 bases at V and 6 bases at J, with 23 bases between the two ends. The CDR3 DNA sequence: TGTGCCAGCGGTCCATATCAGACAGGCCGGGCCGAGCAGTACTTC. Encoded protein: CASGPYQTGRAEQYF.

The chain has TRBV6-5 and TRBJ2-7; D possibly corresponds to TRBD2 (5 bases). CDR1 MNHEY and CDR2 SVGAGI come from the germline V gene. V lost 6 bases to trimming and J lost 6 bases, with 15 bases between them. The CDR3 extends over 13 amino acids. The CDR3 sequence is CASRTGSAGEQYF. CDR3 bases: TGTGCCAGCAGAACGGGGTCCGCAGGCGAGCAGTACTTC.

This clone showed up just a few times. J is TRBJ1-1 and V is TRBV7-9; no firm D call. This CDR3 is built from 15 residues. Germline CDR1 SEHNR, CDR2 FQNEAQ (reference sequence). V was shortened by 6 bases and J by 4 bases, with 18 bases between the two germline ends. This chain's CDR3 is CASSVSSSFSTEAFF. The CDR3 coding sequence is TGTGCCAGCAGTGTCAGTTCCTCTTTTTCCACTGAAGCTTTCTTT.

The chain carries TRBV5-1 and TRBJ1-4; TRBD1 is a possible D gene (5 bases). The V end lost 3 bases, the J end lost 8 bases, and 17 bases lay between the germline ends. The CDR3 totals 15 residues. Looked up from germline, CDR1 is SGHRS and CDR2 is YFSETQ. CDR3 loop: CASSSGTPASEKLFF. The CDR3 DNA reads TGCGCCAGCAGCTCGGGGACCCCTGCCAGCGAAAAACTGTTTTTT. Combining the CDR3 with reference TRBV5-1 and TRBJ1-4 gives the whole variable domain KAGVTQTPRYLIKTRGQQVTLSCSPISGHRSVSWYQQTPGQGLQFLFEYFSETQRNKGNFPGRFSGRQFSNSRSEMNVSTLELGDSALYLCASSSGTPASEKLFFGSGTQLSVL.

The gene calls are TRBV30 and TRBJ1-3, with D unclear. V was shortened by 2 bases and J by 0 bases, with 8 bases between the two germline ends. The CDR3 length is 14 residues. Germline V lookup: CDR1 GTSNPN, CDR2 SVGIG (reference sequence). CDR3 nucleotides: TGTGCCTGGAGTCGGTTCTACTCTGGAAACACCATATATTTT. It encodes CAWSRFYSGNTIYF.

The V gene is TRBV27, the J gene TRBJ1-5; TRBD1 matches at 7 bases. V gave up 4 bases and J gave up 1 base; unmatched junction bases: 7. Per the germline V gene, CDR1 is MNHEY and CDR2 is SMNVEV (reference sequence). This CDR3 is built from 16 residues. The CDR3 loop reads CASSSRGGISNQPQHF. As DNA, the CDR3 is TGTGCCAGCAGTTCTCGAGGGGGCATAAGCAATCAGCCCCAGCATTTT.

The V gene is TRBV18, the J gene TRBJ1-4, with 7 nucleotides matching TRBD1. Germline V gene lookup returns CDR1 KGHSH and CDR2 LQKENI. This CDR3 region has 15 residues. After removal of 3 bases from V and 5 bases from J, the junction contained 6 bases not matched to a gene. CDR3 sequence reads: CASSPSTGRNEKLFF. For the CDR3, the DNA is TGTGCCAGCTCACCCTCGACAGGGAGGAATGAAAAACTGTTTTTT.